This T cell receptor beta chain emerged from a study of vaccination effects on CD4 cells after COVID-19. Study at large: Both of the two convalescent patients gave a sample, one 16 days and one a week before vaccination. Overall study findings and caveats: Among infection- and vaccine-induced clones, marked clonal contraction occurred late after vaccination.

Some clones are missing from TCRdb's copy, which holds only in-frame ones; the method was immunoSEQ multiplex PCR. Of approximately 70,000 clones listed, 60% to 75% were seen once; the top ten hold about 5%. A note on this clone: Antigen specificity is unknown.

Germline V lookup: CDR1 SNHLY, CDR2 FYNNEI. This CDR3 comprises 14 residues. Trimming removed 6 bases from V and 0 bases from J, with 9 bases in between. Viral peptide pools were used in the ViraFEST assay to expand antigen-specific CD4+ T cells, and sequencing came afterward. Investigators separated out CD4+ T cells once 10 days of culture had passed. Infection with SARS-CoV-2 occurred in the person between March and December 2020, and PCR confirmed it. Negative control cultures received an HIV-1 Nef peptide pool. The receptor comes from a human donor who had a prior SARS-CoV-2 infection. This rearrangement joins TRBV2 to TRBJ2-1; D may be TRBD2 (6 bases). The sample here was CD4+ T cells from PBMCs cultured with HIV peptides, taken before COVID-19 vaccination. Noted subset: HIV-1 Nef peptide pool negative control/reference culture. CDR3 amino acids: CASSPRGSYNEQFF. The CDR3 DNA sequence: TGTGCCAGCAGCCCGCGGGGCTCCTACAATGAGCAGTTCTTC.